The present entry profiles one T cell receptor (beta chain) with its context. Trimming cost V 4 bases and J 3 bases; bases outside gene matches: 4. The CDR3 length is 15 residues. From germline, CDR1 is SEHNR and CDR2 FQNEAQ (reference sequence). The sample belongs to a study of CD8 T cells in Susac syndrome. Random hexamers were used to reverse transcribe about 0.45 to 1 ug of RNA. TCR beta CDR3 was amplified by immunoSEQ multiplex PCR. This amplification extended across 54 Vbeta and 13 Jbeta segments. TCRdb fed the immunoSEQ multiplex PCR reads into MiXCR, producing one record per CDR3 protein. The sample shows about 130,000 distinct CDR3 sequences, around 94% of them seen only once.

The V and J genes are TRBV7-9 and TRBJ2-3; TRBD2 agrees at 10 bases. The material sequenced was CD4+ T cells from PBMCs. This TCR was recovered from a human donor with multiple sclerosis. The CDR3 region is CASSSTSGMTDTQYF. The DNA for the CDR3 is TGTGCCAGCAGCTCAACTAGCGGGATGACAGATACGCAGTATTTT. The full variable domain, its missing parts supplied by reference TRBV7-9 and TRBJ2-3, is DTGVSQNPRHKITKRGQNVTFRCDPISEHNRLYWYRQTLGQGPEFLTYFQNEAQLEKSRLLSDRFSAERPKGSFSTLEIQRTEQGDSAMYLCASSSTSGMTDTQYFGPGTRLTVL.